This TCR beta chain was recorded in a study of blood T cells in healthy people across ages. Whole-study findings and limits: Comparison with aged donors showed that long-lived donors had more naive CD4+ cells and higher diversity. Per million T cells, TCR beta diversity dropped about linearly as age rose.

The length of the CDR3 is 14 residues. After removal of 6 bases from V and 7 bases from J, the junction contained 10 bases not matched to a gene. Germline V gene data show CDR1 as SQVTM and CDR2 as ANQGSEA. Concerning this clonotype: Its antigen remains unknown.

A second PCR of roughly 7 to 11 cycles used a sample-barcoded 5' primer and a J-beta primer mix. CDR3-containing paired-end reads numbered at least 2.5 million in each sample. From the 5' RACE reads, TCRdb called clonotypes with MiXCR, one entry per CDR3 protein. Among roughly 2 million distinct CDR3 sequences listed, roughly 52% were seen once. Sequenced: blood. The sequence came from a woman aged 40 to 55 in good health. The V gene is TRBV29-1, the J gene TRBJ1-2; 11 nucleotides line up with TRBD1. For the CDR3, the DNA is TGCAGCGTCCCCTCGGACAGGGGGCGAAGTGGCTACACCTTC. Translation gives CSVPSDRGRSGYTF.